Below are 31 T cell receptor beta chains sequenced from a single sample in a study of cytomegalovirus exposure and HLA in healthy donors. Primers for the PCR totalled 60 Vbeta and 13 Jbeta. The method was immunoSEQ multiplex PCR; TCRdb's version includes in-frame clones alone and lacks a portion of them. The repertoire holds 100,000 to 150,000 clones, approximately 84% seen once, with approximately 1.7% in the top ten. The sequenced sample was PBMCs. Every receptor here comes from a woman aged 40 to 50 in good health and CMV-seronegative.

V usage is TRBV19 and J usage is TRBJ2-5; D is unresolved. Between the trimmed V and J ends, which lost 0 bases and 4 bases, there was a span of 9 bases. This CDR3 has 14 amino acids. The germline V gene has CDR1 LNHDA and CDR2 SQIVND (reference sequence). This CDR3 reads CASSIDQVGETQYF. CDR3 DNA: TGTGCCAGTAGTATAGATCAGGTTGGAGAGACCCAGTACTTC.

CDR3 bases: TGTGCCAGCAGTCCAACTAGCGGGAGGGCCTGGGAGCAGTACTTC. Encoded protein: CASSPTSGRAWEQYF. The V call is TRBV28, the J call TRBJ2-7; 13 nucleotides align to TRBD2. This CDR3 has 15 residues. Germline values: CDR1 MDHEN, CDR2 SYDVKM. Trimming removed 5 bases from V and 7 bases from J; junction bases left unmatched: 8. The full variable domain, with the rest looked up from reference TRBV28 and TRBJ2-7, is DVKVTQSSRYLVKRTGEKVFLECVQDMDHENMFWYRQDPGLGLRLIYFSYDVKMKEKGDIPEGYSVSREKKERFSLILESASTNQTSMYLCASSPTSGRAWEQYFGPGTRLTVT.

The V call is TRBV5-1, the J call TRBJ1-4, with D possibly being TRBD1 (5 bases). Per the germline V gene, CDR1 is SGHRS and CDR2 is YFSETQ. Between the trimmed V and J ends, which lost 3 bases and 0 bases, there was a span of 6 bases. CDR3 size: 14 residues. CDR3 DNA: TGCGCCAGCAGCTCAGGGTCAACTAATGAAAAACTGTTTTTT. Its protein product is CASSSGSTNEKLFF.

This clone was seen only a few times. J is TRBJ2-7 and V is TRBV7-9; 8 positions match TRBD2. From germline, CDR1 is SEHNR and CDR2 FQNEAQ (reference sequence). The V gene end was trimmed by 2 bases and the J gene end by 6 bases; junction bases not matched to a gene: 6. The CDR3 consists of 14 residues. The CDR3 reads CASSLIIGGAEQYF. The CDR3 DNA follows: TGTGCCAGCAGCTTAATTATCGGGGGGGCCGAGCAGTACTTC.

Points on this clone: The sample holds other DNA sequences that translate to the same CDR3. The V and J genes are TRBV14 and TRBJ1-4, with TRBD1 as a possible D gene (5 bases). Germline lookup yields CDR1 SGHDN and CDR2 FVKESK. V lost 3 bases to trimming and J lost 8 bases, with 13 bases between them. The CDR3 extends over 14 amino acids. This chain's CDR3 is CASSHPWEGEKLFF. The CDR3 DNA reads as TGTGCCAGCAGCCATCCGTGGGAGGGGGAAAAACTGTTTTTT.

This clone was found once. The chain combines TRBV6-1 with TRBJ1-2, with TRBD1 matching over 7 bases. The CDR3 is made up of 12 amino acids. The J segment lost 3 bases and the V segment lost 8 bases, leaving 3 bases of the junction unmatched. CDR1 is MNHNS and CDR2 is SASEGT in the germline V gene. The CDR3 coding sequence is TGTGCCAGCTTAGGGGGCGACTATGGCTACACCTTC. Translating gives CASLGGDYGYTF.

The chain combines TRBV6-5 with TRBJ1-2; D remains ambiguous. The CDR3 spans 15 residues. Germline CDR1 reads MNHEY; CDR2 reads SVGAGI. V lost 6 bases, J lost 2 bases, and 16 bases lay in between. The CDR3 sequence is CASRADPTGNYGYTF. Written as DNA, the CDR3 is TGTGCCAGCAGGGCCGATCCGACGGGAAACTATGGCTACACCTTC.

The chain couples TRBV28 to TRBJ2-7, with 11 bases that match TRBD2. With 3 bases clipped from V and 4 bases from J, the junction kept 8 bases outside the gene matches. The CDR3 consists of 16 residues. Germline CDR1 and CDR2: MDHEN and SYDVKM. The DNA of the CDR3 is TGTGCCAGCAGTTTTGGACTAGCGGGCGTCCTTTACGAGCAGTACTTC. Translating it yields CASSFGLAGVLYEQYF. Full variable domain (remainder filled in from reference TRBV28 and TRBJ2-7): DVKVTQSSRYLVKRTGEKVFLECVQDMDHENMFWYRQDPGLGLRLIYFSYDVKMKEKGDIPEGYSVSREKKERFSLILESASTNQTSMYLCASSFGLAGVLYEQYFGPGTRLTVT.

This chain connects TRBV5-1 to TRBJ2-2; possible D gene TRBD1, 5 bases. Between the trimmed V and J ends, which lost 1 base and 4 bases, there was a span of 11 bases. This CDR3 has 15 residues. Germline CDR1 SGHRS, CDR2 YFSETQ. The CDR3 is CASSLSQGITGELFF. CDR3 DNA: TGCGCCAGCAGCTTGAGTCAGGGAATCACCGGGGAGCTGTTTTTT.

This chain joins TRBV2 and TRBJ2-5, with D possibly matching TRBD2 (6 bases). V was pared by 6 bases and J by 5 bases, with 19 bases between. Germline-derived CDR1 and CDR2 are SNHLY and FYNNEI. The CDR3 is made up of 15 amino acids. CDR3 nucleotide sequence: TGTGCCAGCAGGCGGTTATCGGCAGGAGGGGAGACCCAGTACTTC. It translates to CASRRLSAGGETQYF. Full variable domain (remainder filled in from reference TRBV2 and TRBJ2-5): EPEVTQTPSHQVTQMGQEVILRCVPISNHLYFYWYRQILGQKVEFLVSFYNNEISEKSEIFDDQFSVERPDGSNFTLKIRSTKLEDSAMYFCASRRLSAGGETQYFGPGTRLLVL.

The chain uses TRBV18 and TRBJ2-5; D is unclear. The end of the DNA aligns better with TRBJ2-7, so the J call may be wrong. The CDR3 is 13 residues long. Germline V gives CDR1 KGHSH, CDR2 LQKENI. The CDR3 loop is CASSPQSTYEQYF. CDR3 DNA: TGTGCCAGCTCACCACAGAGTACCTACGAGCAGTACTTC.

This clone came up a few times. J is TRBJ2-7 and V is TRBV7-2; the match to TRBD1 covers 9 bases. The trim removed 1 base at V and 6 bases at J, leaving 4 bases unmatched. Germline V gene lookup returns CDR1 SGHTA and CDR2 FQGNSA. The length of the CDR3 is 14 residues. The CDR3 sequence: CASSLGGTGREQYF. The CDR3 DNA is TGTGCCAGCAGCTTAGGGGGGACAGGGCGCGAGCAGTACTTC.

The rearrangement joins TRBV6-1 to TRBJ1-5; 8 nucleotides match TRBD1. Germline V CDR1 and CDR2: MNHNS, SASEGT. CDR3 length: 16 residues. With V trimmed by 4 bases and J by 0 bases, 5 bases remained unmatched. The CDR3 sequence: CASSGTGLSSNQPQHF. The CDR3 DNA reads TGTGCCAGCAGTGGGACAGGGTTAAGTAGCAATCAGCCCCAGCATTTT.

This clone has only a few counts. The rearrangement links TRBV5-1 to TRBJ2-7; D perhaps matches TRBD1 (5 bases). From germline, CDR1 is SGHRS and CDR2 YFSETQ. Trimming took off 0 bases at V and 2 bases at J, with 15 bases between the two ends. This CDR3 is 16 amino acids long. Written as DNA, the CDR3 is TGCGCCAGCAGCTTGGAGGGGTCAGGGCAGACCTACGAGCAGTACTTC. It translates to CASSLEGSGQTYEQYF. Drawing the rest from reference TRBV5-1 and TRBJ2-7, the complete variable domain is KAGVTQTPRYLIKTRGQQVTLSCSPISGHRSVSWYQQTPGQGLQFLFEYFSETQRNKGNFPGRFSGRQFSNSRSEMNVSTLELGDSALYLCASSLEGSGQTYEQYFGPGTRLTVT.

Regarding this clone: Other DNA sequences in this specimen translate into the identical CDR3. The DNA for the CDR3 is TGTGCCAGCAGTTCTTATAGCAATCAGCCCCAGCATTTT. Encoded protein: CASSSYSNQPQHF. The chain links TRBV27 to TRBJ1-5; D uncertain. The CDR3 is 13 amino acids. Deletions cut 4 bases from V and 0 bases from J, with 4 bases between. Germline CDR1 reads MNHEY; CDR2 reads SMNVEV (reference sequence).

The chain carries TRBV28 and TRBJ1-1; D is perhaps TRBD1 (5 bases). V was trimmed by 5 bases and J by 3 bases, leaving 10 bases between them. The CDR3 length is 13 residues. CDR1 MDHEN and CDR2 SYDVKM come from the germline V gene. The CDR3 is CASSPRDYTEAFF. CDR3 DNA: TGTGCCAGCAGTCCCCGGGACTACACTGAAGCTTTCTTT.

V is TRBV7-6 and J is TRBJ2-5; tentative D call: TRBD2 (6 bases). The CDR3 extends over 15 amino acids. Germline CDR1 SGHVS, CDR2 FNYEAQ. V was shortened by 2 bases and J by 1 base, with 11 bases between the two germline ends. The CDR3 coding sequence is TGTGCCAGCAGCTTAACCATCGGGGGCCAAGAGACCCAGTACTTC. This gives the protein CASSLTIGGQETQYF.

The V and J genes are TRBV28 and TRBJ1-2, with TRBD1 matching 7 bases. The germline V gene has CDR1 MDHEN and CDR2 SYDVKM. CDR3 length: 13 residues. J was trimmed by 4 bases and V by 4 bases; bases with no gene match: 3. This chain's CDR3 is CASSSAGGYGYTF. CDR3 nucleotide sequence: TGTGCCAGCAGTTCCGCAGGGGGCTATGGCTACACCTTC.

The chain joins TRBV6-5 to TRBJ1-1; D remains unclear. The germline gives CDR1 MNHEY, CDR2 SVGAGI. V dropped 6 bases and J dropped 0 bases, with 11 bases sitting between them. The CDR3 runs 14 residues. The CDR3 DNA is TGTGCCAGCAGCCCCGAAGCAATGAACACTGAAGCTTTCTTT. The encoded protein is CASSPEAMNTEAFF.

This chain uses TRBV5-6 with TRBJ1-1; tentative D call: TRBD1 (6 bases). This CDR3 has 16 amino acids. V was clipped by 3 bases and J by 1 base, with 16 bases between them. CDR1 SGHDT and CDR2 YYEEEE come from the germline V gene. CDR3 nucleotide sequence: TGTGCCAGCAGCTCCTTAGGACAGCCTTCGAACACTGAAGCTTTCTTT. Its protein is CASSSLGQPSNTEAFF.

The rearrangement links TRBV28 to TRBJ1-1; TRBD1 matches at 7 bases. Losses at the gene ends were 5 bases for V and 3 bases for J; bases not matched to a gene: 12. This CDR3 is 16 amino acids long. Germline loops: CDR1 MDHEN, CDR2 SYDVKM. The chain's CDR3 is CASSPYYLQGYTEAFF. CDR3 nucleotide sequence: TGTGCCAGCAGTCCGTACTATTTACAGGGGTACACTGAAGCTTTCTTT.

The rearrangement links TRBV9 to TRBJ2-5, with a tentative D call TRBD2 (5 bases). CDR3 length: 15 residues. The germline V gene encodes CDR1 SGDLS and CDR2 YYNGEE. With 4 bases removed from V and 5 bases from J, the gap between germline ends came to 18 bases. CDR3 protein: CASSPQVGGLETQYF. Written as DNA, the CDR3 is TGTGCCAGCAGCCCCCAGGTGGGCGGACTTGAGACCCAGTACTTC.

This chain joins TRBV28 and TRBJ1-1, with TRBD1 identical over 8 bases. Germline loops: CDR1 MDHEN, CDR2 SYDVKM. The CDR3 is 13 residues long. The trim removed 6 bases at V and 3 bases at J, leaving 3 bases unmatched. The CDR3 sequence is CASRTGGYTEAFF. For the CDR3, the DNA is TGTGCCAGCAGAACAGGGGGGTACACTGAAGCTTTCTTT.

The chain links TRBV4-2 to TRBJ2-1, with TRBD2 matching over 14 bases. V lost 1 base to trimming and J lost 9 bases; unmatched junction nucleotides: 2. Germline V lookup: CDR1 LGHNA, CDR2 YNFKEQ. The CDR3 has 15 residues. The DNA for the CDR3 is TGTGCCAGCAGCCAAGTGGGACTAGCGGGGGCTGAGCAGTTCTTC. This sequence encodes CASSQVGLAGAEQFF.

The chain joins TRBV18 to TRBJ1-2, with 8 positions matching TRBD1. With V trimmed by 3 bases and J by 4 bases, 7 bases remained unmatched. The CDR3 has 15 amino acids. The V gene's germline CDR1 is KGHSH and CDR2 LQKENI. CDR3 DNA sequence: TGTGCCAGCTCACCCAAAGGACAGGGTAGCTATGGCTACACCTTC. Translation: CASSPKGQGSYGYTF.

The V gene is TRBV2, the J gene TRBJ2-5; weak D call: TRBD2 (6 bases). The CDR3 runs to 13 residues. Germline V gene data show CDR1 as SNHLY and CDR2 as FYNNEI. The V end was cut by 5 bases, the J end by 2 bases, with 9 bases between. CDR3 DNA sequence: TGTGCCAGCAGTAAGGAGGGGCAAGAGACCCAGTACTTC. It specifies CASSKEGQETQYF. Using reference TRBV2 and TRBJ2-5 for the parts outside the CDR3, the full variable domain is EPEVTQTPSHQVTQMGQEVILRCVPISNHLYFYWYRQILGQKVEFLVSFYNNEISEKSEIFDDQFSVERPDGSNFTLKIRSTKLEDSAMYFCASSKEGQETQYFGPGTRLLVL.

The CDR3 sequence: CASSGGGDNEQFF. CDR3 DNA: TGCGCCAGCAGCGGCGGGGGGGATAATGAGCAGTTCTTC. J is TRBJ2-1 and V is TRBV5-1; 9 bases map to TRBD2. V was clipped by 4 bases and J by 7 bases; unmatched bases: 3. CDR1 and CDR2 from the germline V gene are SGHRS and YFSETQ. The CDR3 has 13 residues. Supplemented by reference TRBV5-1 and TRBJ2-1, the full variable domain reads KAGVTQTPRYLIKTRGQQVTLSCSPISGHRSVSWYQQTPGQGLQFLFEYFSETQRNKGNFPGRFSGRQFSNSRSEMNVSTLELGDSALYLCASSGGGDNEQFFGPGTRLTVL.

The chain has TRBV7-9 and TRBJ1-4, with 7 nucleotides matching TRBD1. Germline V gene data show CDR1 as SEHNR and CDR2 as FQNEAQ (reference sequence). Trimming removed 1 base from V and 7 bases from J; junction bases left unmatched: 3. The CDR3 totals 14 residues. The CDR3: CASSLGQGSEKLFF. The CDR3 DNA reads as TGTGCCAGCAGCTTAGGACAGGGAAGTGAAAAACTGTTTTTT. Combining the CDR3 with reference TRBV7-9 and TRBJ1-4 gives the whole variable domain DTGVSQNPRHKITKRGQNVTFRCDPISEHNRLYWYRQTLGQGPEFLTYFQNEAQLEKSRLLSDRFSAERPKGSFSTLEIQRTEQGDSAMYLCASSLGQGSEKLFFGSGTQLSVL.

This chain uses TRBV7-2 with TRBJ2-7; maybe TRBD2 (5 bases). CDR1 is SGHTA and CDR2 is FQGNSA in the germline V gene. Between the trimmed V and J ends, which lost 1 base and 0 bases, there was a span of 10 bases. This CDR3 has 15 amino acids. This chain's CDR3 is CASSLGSGTSYEQYF. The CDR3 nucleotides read TGTGCCAGCAGCTTAGGAAGCGGCACCTCCTACGAGCAGTACTTC.

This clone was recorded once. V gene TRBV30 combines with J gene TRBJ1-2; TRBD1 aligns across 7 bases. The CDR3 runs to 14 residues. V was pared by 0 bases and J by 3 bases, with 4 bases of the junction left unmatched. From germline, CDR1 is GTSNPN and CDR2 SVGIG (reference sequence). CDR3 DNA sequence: TGTGCCTGGAGTGTGGGACAGCGAGACTATGGCTACACCTTC. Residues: CAWSVGQRDYGYTF.

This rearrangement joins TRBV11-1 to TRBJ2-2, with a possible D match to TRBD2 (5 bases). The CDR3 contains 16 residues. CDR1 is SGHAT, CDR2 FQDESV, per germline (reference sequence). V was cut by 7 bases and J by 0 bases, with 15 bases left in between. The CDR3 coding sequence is TGTGCCAGCACCCAATCCGCCGGGACGAACACCGGGGAGCTGTTTTTT. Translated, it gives CASTQSAGTNTGELFF.